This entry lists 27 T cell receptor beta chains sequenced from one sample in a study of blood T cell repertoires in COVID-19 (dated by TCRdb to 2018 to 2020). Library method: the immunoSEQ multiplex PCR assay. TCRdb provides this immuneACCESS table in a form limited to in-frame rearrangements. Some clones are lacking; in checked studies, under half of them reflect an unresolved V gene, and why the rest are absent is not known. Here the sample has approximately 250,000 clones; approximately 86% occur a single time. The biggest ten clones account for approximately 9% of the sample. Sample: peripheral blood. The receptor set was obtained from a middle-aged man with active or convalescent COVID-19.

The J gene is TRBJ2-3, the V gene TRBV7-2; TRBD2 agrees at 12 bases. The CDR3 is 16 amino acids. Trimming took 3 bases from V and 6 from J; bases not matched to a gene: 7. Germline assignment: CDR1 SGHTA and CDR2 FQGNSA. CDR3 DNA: TGTGCCAGCAGCTTGTCCCTAGCGGGGGGGCGGGATACGCAGTATTTT. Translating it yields CASSLSLAGGRDTQYF.

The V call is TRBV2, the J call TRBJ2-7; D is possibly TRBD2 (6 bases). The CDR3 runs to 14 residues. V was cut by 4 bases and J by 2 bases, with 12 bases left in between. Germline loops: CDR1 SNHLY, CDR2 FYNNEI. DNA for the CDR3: TGTGCCAGCAGTGCGACTAGGAGCCCCTACGAGCAGTACTTC. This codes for CASSATRSPYEQYF.

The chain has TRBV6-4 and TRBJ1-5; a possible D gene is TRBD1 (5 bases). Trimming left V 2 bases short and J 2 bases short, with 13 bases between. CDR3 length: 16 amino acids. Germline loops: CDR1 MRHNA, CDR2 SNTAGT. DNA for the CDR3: TGTGCCAGCAGTGACACCCCCTGCAGGGGCAATCAGCCCCAGCATTTT. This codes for CASSDTPCRGNQPQHF.

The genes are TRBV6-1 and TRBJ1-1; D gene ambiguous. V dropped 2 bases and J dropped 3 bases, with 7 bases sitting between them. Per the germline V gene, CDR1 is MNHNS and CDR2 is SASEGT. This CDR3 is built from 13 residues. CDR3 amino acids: CASSEYEDTEAFF. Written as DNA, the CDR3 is TGTGCCAGCAGTGAATATGAGGACACTGAAGCTTTCTTT.

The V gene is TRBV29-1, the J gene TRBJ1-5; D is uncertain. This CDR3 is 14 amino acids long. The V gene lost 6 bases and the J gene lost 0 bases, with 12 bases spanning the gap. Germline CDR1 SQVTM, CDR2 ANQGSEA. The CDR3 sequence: CSVVEGFSNQPQHF. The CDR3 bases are TGCAGCGTGGTGGAGGGATTTAGCAATCAGCCCCAGCATTTT.

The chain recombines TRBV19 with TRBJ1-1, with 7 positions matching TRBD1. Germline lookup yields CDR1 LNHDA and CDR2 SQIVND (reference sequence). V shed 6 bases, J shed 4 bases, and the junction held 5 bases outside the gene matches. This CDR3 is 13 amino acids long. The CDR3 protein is CASSSQGTTEAFF. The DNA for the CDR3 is TGTGCCAGTAGCTCACAGGGGACCACTGAAGCTTTCTTT.

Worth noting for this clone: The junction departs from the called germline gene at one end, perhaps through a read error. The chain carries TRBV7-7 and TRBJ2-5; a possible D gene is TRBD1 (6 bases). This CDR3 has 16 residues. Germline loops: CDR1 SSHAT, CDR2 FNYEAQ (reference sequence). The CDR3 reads CASSPGGGEKGETQYF. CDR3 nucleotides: TGTGCTAGCAGCCCTGGTGGGGGCGAAAAAGGGGAGACCCAGTACTTC.

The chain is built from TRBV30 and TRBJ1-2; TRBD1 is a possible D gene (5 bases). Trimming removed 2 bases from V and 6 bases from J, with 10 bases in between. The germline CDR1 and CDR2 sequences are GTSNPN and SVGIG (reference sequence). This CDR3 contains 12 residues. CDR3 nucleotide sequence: TGTGCCTGGAGTTGGAAAGGGGATGGCTACACCTTC. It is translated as CAWSWKGDGYTF.

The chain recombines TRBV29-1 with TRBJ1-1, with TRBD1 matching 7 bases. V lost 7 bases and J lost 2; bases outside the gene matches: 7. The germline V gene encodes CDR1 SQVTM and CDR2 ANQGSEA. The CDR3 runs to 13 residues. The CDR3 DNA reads TGCAGCGCCGCGGGGACAGCCAACACTGAAGCTTTCTTT. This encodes CSAAGTANTEAFF.

The CDR3 DNA reads as TGTGCCAGCAGCTTGGCTCAGGGGGCAGCCGGCGAGCAGTACTTC. Protein sequence: CASSLAQGAAGEQYF. The chain is built from TRBV5-5 and TRBJ2-7; 8 nucleotides match TRBD1. With 0 bases clipped from V and 6 bases from J, the junction kept 8 bases outside the gene matches. The germline gives CDR1 SGHKS, CDR2 YYEKEE (reference sequence). CDR3 length equals 15 residues.

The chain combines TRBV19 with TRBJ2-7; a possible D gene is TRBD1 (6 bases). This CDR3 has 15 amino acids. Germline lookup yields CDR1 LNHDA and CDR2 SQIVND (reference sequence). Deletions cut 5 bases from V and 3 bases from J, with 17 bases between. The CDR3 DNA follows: TGTGCCAGTAGTCCTCGAACAGGGTCGGGCTACGAGCAGTACTTC. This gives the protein CASSPRTGSGYEQYF.

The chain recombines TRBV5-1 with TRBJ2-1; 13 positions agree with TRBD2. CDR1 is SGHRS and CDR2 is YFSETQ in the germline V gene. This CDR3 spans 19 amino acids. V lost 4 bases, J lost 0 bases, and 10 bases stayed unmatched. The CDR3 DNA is TGCGCCAGCAGCGCCGGACTAGCGGGAGCCTCAAGCTCCTACAATGAGCAGTTCTTC. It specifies CASSAGLAGASSSYNEQFF.

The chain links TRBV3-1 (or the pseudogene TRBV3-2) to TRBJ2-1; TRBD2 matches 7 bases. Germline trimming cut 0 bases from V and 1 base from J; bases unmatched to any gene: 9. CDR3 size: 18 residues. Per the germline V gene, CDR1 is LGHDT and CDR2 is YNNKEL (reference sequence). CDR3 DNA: TGTGCCAGCAGCCAAGATCGGAGGCTAGCGGCTTCCTACAATGAGCAGTTCTTC. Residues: CASSQDRRLAASYNEQFF.

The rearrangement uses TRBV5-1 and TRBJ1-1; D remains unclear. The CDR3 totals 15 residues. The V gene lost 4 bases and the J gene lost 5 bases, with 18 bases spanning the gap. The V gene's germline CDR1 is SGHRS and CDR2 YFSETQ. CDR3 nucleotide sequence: TGCGCCAGCAGCCCCCAAGGACCCGGGAAGACTGAAGCTTTCTTT. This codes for CASSPQGPGKTEAFF.

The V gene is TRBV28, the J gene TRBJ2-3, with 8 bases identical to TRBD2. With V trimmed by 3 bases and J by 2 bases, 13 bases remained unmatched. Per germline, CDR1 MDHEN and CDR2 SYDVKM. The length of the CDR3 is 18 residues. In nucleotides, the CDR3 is TGTGCCAGCAGTTTTTCGGCCTCCGGGACTAGTGTCACAGATACGCAGTATTTT. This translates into CASSFSASGTSVTDTQYF.

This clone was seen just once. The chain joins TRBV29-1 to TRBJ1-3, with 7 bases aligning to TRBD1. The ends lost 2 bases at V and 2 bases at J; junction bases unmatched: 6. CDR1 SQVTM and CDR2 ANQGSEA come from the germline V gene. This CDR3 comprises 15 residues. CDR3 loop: CSVEQGELTGNTIYF. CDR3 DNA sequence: TGCAGCGTTGAACAGGGGGAGCTTACTGGAAACACCATATATTTT.

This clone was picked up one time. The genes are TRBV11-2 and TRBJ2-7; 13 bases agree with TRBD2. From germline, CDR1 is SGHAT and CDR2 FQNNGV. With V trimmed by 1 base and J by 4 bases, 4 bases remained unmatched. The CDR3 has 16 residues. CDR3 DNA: TGTGCCAGCAGCTTAGGGGCGGGACTAGCGGGATACGAGCAGTACTTC. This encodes CASSLGAGLAGYEQYF.

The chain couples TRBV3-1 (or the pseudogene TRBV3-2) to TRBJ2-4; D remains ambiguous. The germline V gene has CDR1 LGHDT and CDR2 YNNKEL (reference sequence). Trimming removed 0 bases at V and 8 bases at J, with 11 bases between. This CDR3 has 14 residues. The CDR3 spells CASSQDALADIQYF. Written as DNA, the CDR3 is TGTGCCAGCAGCCAAGATGCGTTAGCTGACATTCAGTACTTC.

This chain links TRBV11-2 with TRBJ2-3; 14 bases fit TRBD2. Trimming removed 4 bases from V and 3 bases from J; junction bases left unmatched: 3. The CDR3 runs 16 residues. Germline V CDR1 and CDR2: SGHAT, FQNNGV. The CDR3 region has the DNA TGTGCCAGCAGCTCGGGGACTAGCGGGAGAACAGATACGCAGTATTTT. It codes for CASSSGTSGRTDTQYF.

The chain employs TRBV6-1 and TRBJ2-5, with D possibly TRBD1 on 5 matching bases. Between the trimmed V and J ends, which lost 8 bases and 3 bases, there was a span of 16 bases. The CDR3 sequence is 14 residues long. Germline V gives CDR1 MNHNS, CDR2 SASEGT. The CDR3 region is CASSTLAREETQYF. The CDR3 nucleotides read TGTGCCAGCTCTACCCTGGCCAGGGAAGAGACCCAGTACTTC.

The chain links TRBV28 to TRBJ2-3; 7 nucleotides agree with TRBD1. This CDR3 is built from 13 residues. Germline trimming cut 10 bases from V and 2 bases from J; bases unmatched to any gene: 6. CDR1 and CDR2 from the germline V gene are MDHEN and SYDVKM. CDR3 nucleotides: TGTGCCATCCGGACAGGCTACACAGATACGCAGTATTTT. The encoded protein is CAIRTGYTDTQYF.

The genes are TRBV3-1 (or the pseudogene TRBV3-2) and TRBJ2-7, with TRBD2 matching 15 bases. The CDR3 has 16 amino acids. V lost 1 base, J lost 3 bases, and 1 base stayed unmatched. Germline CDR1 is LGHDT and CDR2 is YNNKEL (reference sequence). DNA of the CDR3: TGTGCCAGCAGCCAAGGGACTAGCGGGAGGGTCTACGAGCAGTACTTC. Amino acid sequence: CASSQGTSGRVYEQYF.

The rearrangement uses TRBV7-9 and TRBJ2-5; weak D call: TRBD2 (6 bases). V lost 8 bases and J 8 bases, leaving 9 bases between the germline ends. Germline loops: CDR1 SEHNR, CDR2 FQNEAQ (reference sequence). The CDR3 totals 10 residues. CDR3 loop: CASGGLTQYF. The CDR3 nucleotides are TGTGCCAGCGGAGGGTTAACCCAGTACTTC. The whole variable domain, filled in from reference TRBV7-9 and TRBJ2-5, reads DTGVSQNPRHKITKRGQNVTFRCDPISEHNRLYWYRQTLGQGPEFLTYFQNEAQLEKSRLLSDRFSAERPKGSFSTLEIQRTEQGDSAMYLCASGGLTQYFGPGTRLLVL.

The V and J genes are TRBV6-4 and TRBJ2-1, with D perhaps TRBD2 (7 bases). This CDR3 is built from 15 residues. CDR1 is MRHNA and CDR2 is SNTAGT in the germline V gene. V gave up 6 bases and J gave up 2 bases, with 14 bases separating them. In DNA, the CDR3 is TGTGCCAGCAGCCTACAGGGAGGGGCCTACAATGAGCAGTTCTTC. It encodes CASSLQGGAYNEQFF.

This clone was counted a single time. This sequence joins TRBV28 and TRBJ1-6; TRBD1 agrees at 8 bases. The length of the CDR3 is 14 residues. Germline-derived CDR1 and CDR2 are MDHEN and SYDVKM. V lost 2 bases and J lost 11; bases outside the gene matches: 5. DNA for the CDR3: TGTGCCAGCAGTTTACTCAGGGGGCGTGCACCCCTCCACTTT. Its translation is CASSLLRGRAPLHF.

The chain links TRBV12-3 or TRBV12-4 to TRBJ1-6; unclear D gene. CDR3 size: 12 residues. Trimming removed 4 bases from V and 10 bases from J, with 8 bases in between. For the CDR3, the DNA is TGTGCCAGCAGTTCCCTTGCGTCACCCCTCCACTTT. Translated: CASSSLASPLHF.

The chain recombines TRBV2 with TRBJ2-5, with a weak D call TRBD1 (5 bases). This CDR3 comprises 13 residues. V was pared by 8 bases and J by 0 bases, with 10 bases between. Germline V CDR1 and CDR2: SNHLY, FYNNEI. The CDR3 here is CASVGADQETQYF. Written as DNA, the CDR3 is TGTGCCAGCGTAGGGGCAGACCAAGAGACCCAGTACTTC. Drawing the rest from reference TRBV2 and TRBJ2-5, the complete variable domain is EPEVTQTPSHQVTQMGQEVILRCVPISNHLYFYWYRQILGQKVEFLVSFYNNEISEKSEIFDDQFSVERPDGSNFTLKIRSTKLEDSAMYFCASVGADQETQYFGPGTRLLVL.